This T cell receptor (beta chain) came from a study of blood T cell repertoires in COVID-19. Per the germline V gene, CDR1 is MNHEY and CDR2 is SVGAGI. The CDR3 runs 12 residues. V gave up 8 bases and J gave up 6 bases, with 13 bases separating them. The table came from immunoSEQ multiplex PCR; TCRdb's copy has only in-frame clones and leaves some out. The sample contains about 320,000 clones, around 88% of which appear only once. The clonotype originates from a woman in her forties or fifties with acute or convalescent COVID-19. The genes are TRBV6-5 and TRBJ1-2, with TRBD1 as a possible D gene (6 bases). The sample consisted of peripheral blood. CDR3 bases: TGTGCCAGCCAGGGGCAGGGCCATGGCTACACCTTC. This codes for CASQGQGHGYTF.